A selection of T cell receptor beta chains follows, all from one sample in a study of OX40 agonist ivuxolimab in advanced cancers. The table came from immunoSEQ multiplex PCR; TCRdb's copy has only in-frame clones and leaves some out. The repertoire holds under 20,000 clones, about 77% seen once, with about 19% in the top ten. This specimen was CD4+ or CD8+ T cells sorted from blood, taken in a trial of the OX40 agonist ivuxolimab. These receptor sequences come from an adult with an advanced solid tumor such as melanoma, head and neck, liver or kidney cancer. The CDR3 runs from the conserved cysteine through the conserved F or W. The order of the fields is CDR3 length, clone size, D gene, V gene, J gene, CDR3 DNA, CDR3 protein. The D gene is left open where the match is weak. Not every row has a clone size; where given, it reads once, few, many or a size class.

14	.	TRBD2	TRBV19	TRBJ2-7	TGTGCCAGTAGTATACGGGAGGGCCCCTACGAGCAGTACTTC	CASSIREGPYEQYF
16	few	TRBD1	TRBV2	TRBJ2-3	TGTGCCAGCAGTATGTACCCAGGGGGCGTCTCAGATACGCAGTATTTT	CASSMYPGGVSDTQYF
17	.	.	TRBV4-3	TRBJ2-3	TGCGCCAGCAGCCAAGAAGTAATGGGACTCCACACAGATACGCAGTATTTT	CASSQEVMGLHTDTQYF
15	.	.	TRBV5-6	TRBJ1-4	TGTGCCAGCAGCCAATGGACAGATTTGGATGAAAAACTGTTTTTT	CASSQWTDLDEKLFF
13	.	.	TRBV27	TRBJ2-7	TGTGCCAGCAGTTACGGAACAGGGTGGGAGCAGTACTTC	CASSYGTGWEQYF
14	.	.	TRBV5-1	TRBJ2-7	TGCGCCAGCAGCTTGGCCAGGTTATCCTACGAGCAGTACTTC	CASSLARLSYEQYF
16	.	.	TRBV9	TRBJ1-3	TGTGCCAGCAGCGGGGCCACTGGAAGCTCTGGAAACACCATATATTTT	CASSGATGSSGNTIYF
14	.	.	TRBV7-3	TRBJ2-3	TGTGCCAGCAGCTTACTTGGGGGCACAGATACGCAGTATTTT	CASSLLGGTDTQYF
13	.	TRBD1	TRBV4-2	TRBJ1-4	TGTGCCAGCAGCACAGGGGGGGATGAAAAACTGTTTTTT	CASSTGGDEKLFF
16	.	.	TRBV6-5	TRBJ2-5	TGTGCCAGCAGTTGGACCCCGTGGTGGCAACAAGAGACCCAGTACTTC	CASSWTPWWQQETQYF
16	.	.	TRBV29-1	TRBJ2-6	TGCAGCGTTGAAGTGGACGGGACGGCTGGGGCCAACGTCCTGACTTTC	CSVEVDGTAGANVLTF
13	.	.	TRBV19	TRBJ1-1	TGTGCCAGTAGTATTGGGGGGTCGGCTGAAGCTTTCTTT	CASSIGGSAEAFF
16	.	TRBD2	TRBV9	TRBJ2-1	TGTGCCAGCAGCGTAGGACTAGCGGGAGAGTACAATGAGCAGTTCTTC	CASSVGLAGEYNEQFF
14	.	.	TRBV7-9	TRBJ2-1	TGTGCCAGCAGCGGCGCCCAGGGCTACAATGAGCAGTTCTTC	CASSGAQGYNEQFF
15	.	.	TRBV4-1	TRBJ1-5	TGCGCCAGCAGCCCGGGACAAGGTGGGCGTCAGCCCCAGCATTTT	CASSPGQGGRQPQHF
15	.	.	TRBV5-1	TRBJ2-1	TGCGCCAGCAGCCCAGGGGCTAGCTCCTACAATGAGCAGTTCTTC	CASSPGASSYNEQFF